This note documents a single T cell receptor beta chain sequence. Template switching (which added a universal primer site) was used, and cDNA carried unique molecular identifiers. TCRdb called the 5' RACE reads again in MiXCR, with one record for every CDR3 protein. The repertoire holds fewer than 250,000 distinct CDR3 sequences, with 7.5% as singletons. The data belong to a study of identical twins. Trimming pared 0 bases from V and 8 bases from J, leaving 11 bases between. This CDR3 comprises 13 residues. The germline V gene has CDR1 SGHRS and CDR2 YFSETQ. In addition, the sample was reused for a study of yellow fever vaccine responses in identical twins.

This receptor was identified in a woman aged 18-35 years in good health. Specimen: memory (CD45RO+) T cells sorted from blood. This chain uses TRBV5-1 with TRBJ1-1; TRBD1 might be the D (5 bases). The CDR3 region is CASSLVGDPEAFF. The CDR3 DNA follows: TGCGCCAGCAGCTTGGTTGGGGACCCAGAAGCTTTCTTT. Using reference TRBV5-1 and TRBJ1-1 for the parts outside the CDR3, the full variable domain is KAGVTQTPRYLIKTRGQQVTLSCSPISGHRSVSWYQQTPGQGLQFLFEYFSETQRNKGNFPGRFSGRQFSNSRSEMNVSTLELGDSALYLCASSLVGDPEAFFGQGTRLTVV.